Listed below are T cell receptor beta chains from one sample, sequenced in a study of T cell responses to AZD1222 COVID-19 vaccine. Clones were read by immunoSEQ multiplex PCR, and TCRdb kept only the in-frame ones, dropping some. The sample lists around 170,000 clones; approximately 91% were seen once. This material consisted of peripheral blood, taken on day 0 of AZD1222 vaccination. All receptors derive from an adult in good health. Each CDR3 is given with its conserved first and last residue. Where a row states a size, it is once, few, many or the class of an expanded clone; other rows omit it.

J	size	V	CDR3
TRBJ1-4	once	TRBV27	CASSSSRSLNEKLFF
TRBJ1-1	.	TRBV11-3	CASSSMTSTEAFF
TRBJ1-2	.	TRBV19	CASTPASGSLFFYGYTF
TRBJ2-2	.	TRBV9	CASSVGVIAGTGELFF
TRBJ1-4	.	TRBV6-5	CASSYLEGDEKLFF
TRBJ2-1	once	TRBV5-4	CASSLVNNEQFF
TRBJ2-7	.	TRBV5-1	CASSVMDRGTYEQYF
TRBJ1-5	few	TRBV6-5	CASSYDGYQPQHF
TRBJ2-7	.	TRBV28	CASSTPGRMTYEQYF
TRBJ1-1	.	TRBV21-1	CASSKGGRGAEAFF
TRBJ2-3	.	TRBV5-1	CASSLTPGTSGGNLRGTQYF
TRBJ1-2	.	TRBV27	CASSPGGYGYTF
TRBJ2-1	once	TRBV27	CASSLKSGQGAYNEQFF
TRBJ1-1	.	TRBV11-2	CASSLGGVLRSTEAFF
TRBJ1-1	.	TRBV7-2	CASSLAVQGPEAFF
TRBJ1-1	once	TRBV4-2	CASSQDQGDNTEAFF